Listed below are T cell receptor beta chains from one sample, sequenced in a study of blood T cell repertoires in COVID-19. Only in-frame clones appear in the TCRdb table, and some are missing; sequencing was by immunoSEQ multiplex PCR. This table holds 250,000 to 300,000 clones, under 90% found once. The sample was PBMCs or T cells enriched from blood (not recorded which). These receptors were taken from an older woman who had recovered from COVID-19. Each CDR3 is given with its conserved first and last residue.

V gene | CDR3 length | CDR3 protein
TRBV27 | 16 | CASSSLERRGANVLTF
TRBV10-2 | 14 | CASQTPESSYEQYF
TRBV5-1 | 16 | CASSTGTGFGRYEQYF
TRBV5-1 | 14 | CASSSQGGNEKLFF
TRBV9 | 14 | CASSVNYVEGTQYF
TRBV5-8 | 16 | CASSQPIRAGNSPLHF
TRBV11-1 | 16 | CASSLGWQGGAGELFF
TRBV6-1 | 16 | CASSEGDRANNSPLHF
TRBV4-1 | 16 | CASSPGQGARGTEAFF
TRBV5-6 | 13 | CASSFPDSGGYTF
TRBV2 | 16 | CASSVRLAELGGELFF
TRBV20-1 | 10 | CSADRGTQYF
TRBV9 | 15 | CASSGTSGKRNEQFF
TRBV10-3 | 14 | CAISESTGGTEAFF
TRBV9 | 16 | CASSVAGLGPVGELFF
TRBV24-1 | 18 | CATSDYTAGRYSYNEQFF
TRBV3-1/TRBV3-2 | 12 | CASSRPGEGQYF
TRBV28 | 14 | CASSRDTLRYGYTF
TRBV5-4 | 13 | CASSRGQGGEQFF
TRBV27 | 14 | CASSKTGLAEKLFF
TRBV7-9 | 13 | CASQEGFTGELFF
TRBV3-1/TRBV3-2 | 15 | CASSQVSLSGGELFF
TRBV4-2 | 13 | CASSQERGETQYF
TRBV7-9 | 15 | CASSPRTSVSYEQYF
TRBV3-1/TRBV3-2 | 13 | CASSRQGYTEAFF
TRBV30 | 13 | CAWSVGGTYEQYF
TRBV7-2 | 12 | CASSGGAPEQYF
TRBV4-2 | 15 | CASSKGLAGAIEQFF
TRBV7-3 | 15 | CASSAGLAGTDTQYF
TRBV5-1 | 16 | CASSWASSGSSYEQYF
TRBV5-1 | 14 | CASSLGAGGEKLFF
TRBV9 | 14 | CASSVGGWNTEAFF
TRBV19 | 14 | CASRWGLGTDTQYF
TRBV28 | 13 | CASSRLSPAEAFF
TRBV7-2 | 16 | CASTHAGTSGHNEQFF
TRBV18 | 14 | CASSTGTGHYGYTF
TRBV6-5 | 15 | CATADSSIAKNIQYF
TRBV3-1/TRBV3-2 | 14 | CASSQGHLQETQYF
TRBV5-1 | 13 | CASSLIATHEQYF
TRBV11-2 | 16 | CASSLSWGGTNYGYTF
TRBV5-4 | 14 | CASSLDWTGHEQYF
TRBV4-1 | 15 | CASSQDGLAADTQYF
TRBV11-3 | 14 | CASSAWDRAYEQYF
TRBV7-9 | 14 | CASSNNIRQGGYTF
TRBV11-2 | 14 | CASSPGQANQPQHF
TRBV5-1 | 12 | CASSLPQETQYF
TRBV30 | 13 | CAWSVRGNSPLHF
TRBV5-1 | 14 | CASSPGDSGTEAFF
TRBV14 | 14 | CASSPVVWTDTQYF
TRBV6-4 | 14 | CASSRQGDTDTQYF
TRBV28 | 16 | CASSNPTGGRINGYTF
TRBV20-1 | 11 | CSAPDQAGYTF
TRBV29-1 | 11 | CSADRGAEQFF
TRBV10-2 | 14 | CASSEQGQTYGYTF
TRBV30 | 15 | CAWSVRLAGTDTQYF
TRBV6-1 | 18 | CASSEYRGELNSNQPQHF
TRBV18 | 14 | CASSPGTIGYGYTF
TRBV6-1 | 13 | CASSESVTGELFF
TRBV27 | 14 | CASSFSDLGQPQHF